The 4 T cell receptor beta chains presented below share a single source sample, sequenced in a study of blood T cell repertoires in COVID-19. Profiling relied on immunoSEQ multiplex PCR, and the TCRdb table lists in-frame clones only, not all of them. Of approximately 88,000 clones listed, 78% are singletons. The sample consisted of peripheral blood. The origin of the receptors is a man aged 65 to 85 with COVID-19, enrolled during active disease.

J is TRBJ2-3 and V is TRBV5-1, with TRBD2 as a possible D gene (6 bases). Trimming took 2 bases from V and 4 from J, leaving 23 bases between them. This CDR3 is built from 18 residues. Germline assignment: CDR1 SGHRS and CDR2 YFSETQ. CDR3 DNA sequence: TGCGCCAGCAGCTTAGATACCCGCGGGGTCGAGCGTGCAGATACGCAGTATTTT. Amino acids: CASSLDTRGVERADTQYF.

Concerning this clone itself: The junction differs from germline at one of its ends, possibly a read error. V and J are TRBV7-9 and TRBJ1-3, with D possibly TRBD1 on 5 matching bases. The CDR3 loop spans 12 amino acids. CDR1 SEHNR and CDR2 FQNEAQ come from the germline V gene (reference sequence). This CDR3 is CASSLEGAGSDF. In DNA, the CDR3 is TGTGCCAGCAGCTTAGAAGGGGCAGGCTCTGATTTT.

Comments on this clone: Distinct nucleotide sequences in the sample also encode this CDR3. This chain links TRBV5-1 with TRBJ1-1; D is uncertain. This CDR3 is 13 amino acids long. V dropped 0 bases and J dropped 3 bases, with 6 bases sitting between them. Germline V CDR1 and CDR2: SGHRS, YFSETQ. The CDR3 region has the DNA TGCGCCAGCAGCTTGGATAGAGACACTGAAGCTTTCTTT. Its translation: CASSLDRDTEAFF.

This sequence joins TRBV5-1 and TRBJ1-6; 10 bases align to TRBD1. Germline-derived CDR1 and CDR2 are SGHRS and YFSETQ. The V gene end was trimmed by 4 bases and the J gene end by 9 bases; junction bases not matched to a gene: 7. The CDR3 sequence is 15 residues long. The CDR3 nucleotides read TGCGCCAGCAGCAGGGGGACAGGGGTTCGTTCACCCCTCCACTTT. It yields the protein CASSRGTGVRSPLHF.